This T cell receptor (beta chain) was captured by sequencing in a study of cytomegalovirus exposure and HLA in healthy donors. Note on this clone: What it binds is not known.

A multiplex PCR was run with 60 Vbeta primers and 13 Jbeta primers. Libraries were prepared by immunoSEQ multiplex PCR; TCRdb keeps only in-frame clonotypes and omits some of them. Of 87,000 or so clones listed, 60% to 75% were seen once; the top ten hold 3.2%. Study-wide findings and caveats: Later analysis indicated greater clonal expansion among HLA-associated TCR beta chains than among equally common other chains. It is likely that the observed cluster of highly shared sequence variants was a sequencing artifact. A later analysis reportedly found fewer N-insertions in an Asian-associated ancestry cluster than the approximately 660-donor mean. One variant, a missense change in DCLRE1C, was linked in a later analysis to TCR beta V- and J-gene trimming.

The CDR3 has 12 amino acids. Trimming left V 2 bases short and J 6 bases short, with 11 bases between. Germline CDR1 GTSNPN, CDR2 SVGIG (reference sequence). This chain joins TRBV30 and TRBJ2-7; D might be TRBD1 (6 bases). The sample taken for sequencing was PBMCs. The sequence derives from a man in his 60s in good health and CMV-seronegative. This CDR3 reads CAWSKRGGEQYF. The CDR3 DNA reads TGTGCCTGGAGTAAACGAGGGGGCGAGCAGTACTTC.